The entry that follows covers one TCR beta chain sequence. It has no known antigen specificity. No base quality information exists; no much larger clone differs at one position. Unfractionated whole blood was collected in Tempus Blood RNA tubes, and total RNA was extracted from that blood. Five or six healthy volunteers served as TCR sequencing controls and were bled at day 0, 2 weeks and 6 weeks. This sample was taken from a study of human T cells and chemical hapten exposure (dated by TCRdb to 2020 to 2022). Looking at the study overall: Libraries were pooled for sequencing, and variation in per-sample TCR yields was attributed mainly to small differences in library volumes within the pool. For every blood RNA sample, sequencing covered both the TCR alpha and TCR beta chains. The study tracked peripheral blood TCR repertoire changes in vivo during primary and secondary sensitization to the hapten diphenylcyclopropenone (DPC) in alopecia patients. What the authors observed across the whole study: DPC sensitization did not change the number of TCRs with a frequency above 1 in 1000, and there was no evidence of changes in global repertoire structure. Repeated subsampling changed both the strength of the expansion versus patch-test correlation and the threshold at which the correlation became significant.

Library generation was performed with 5' RACE. TCRdb shows the sequencer as Illumina MiSeq. Library preparation attached unique molecular identifiers to individual cDNA molecules for quantitative, reproducible TCR counting. Per the original workflow: A median of roughly 98,000 TCRs per sample was observed, with a range of about 23,224 to 690,600. V, J and CDR3 annotation of the TCR reads was carried out using the Decombinator software suite. Every sample was subsampled to the same number of TCRs (28,000) for the PS versus PT1 abundance plots. TCRs were defined as expanded if absent before sensitization and observed at least eight times at the 2-week time point. TCRdb handled the public reads itself, with Q25 trimming in fastp and clone calling in MiXCR, and kept productive beta chains. Rows are combined by CDR3 protein, so each entry shows the most common genes and DNA. The V and J calls come from TCRdb's annotation, not from the publication. The sample data list over 70,000 distinct CDR3 sequences, and less than 20% of these were observed just once. The ten largest make up nearly 7% of the sample.

In the germline V gene, CDR1 corresponds to KGHSH and CDR2 to LQKENI. Inclusive of the bounding cysteine and phenylalanine, the CDR3 is 15 residues long. The read is trimmed to its CDR3 DNA, 45 bases read in frame from base 1. V gives up 4 bases and J gives up 6 bases, and the segment between their germline ends measures 18 bases. The origin of this receptor is a female donor in good health. The receptor chain draws on TRBV18 and TRBJ1-1; TRBD1 is perhaps the D gene, given 6 matching bases. The CDR3 here reads CASSLQTGADAEAFF. DNA sequence: TGTGCCAGCTCACTTCAGACAGGCGCAGACGCTGAAGCTTTCTTT. Supplemented by the reference TRBV18 and TRBJ1-1 proteins around the CDR3, the complete variable domain is NAGVMQNPRHLVRRRGQEARLRCSPMKGHSHVYWYRQLPEEGLKFMVYLQKENIIDESGMPKERFSAEFPKEGPSILRIQQVVRGDSAAYFCASSLQTGADAEAFFGQGTRLTVV.